This TCR beta chain emerged from a study of T-cell reconstitution after alpha-beta-depleted transplantation in children. On this clonotype: Its antigen is as yet unknown.

Germline V gene lookup returns CDR1 DFQATT and CDR2 SNEGSKA (reference sequence). Unmatched junction bases numbered 12, after V lost 3 bases and J lost 6 bases. This CDR3 contains 16 residues. Study findings and constraints: At day 60, the high TCRbeta diversity found in some patients originated from recipient T cells and thymic progenitors that had survived. After transplant, at about two months, alpha-beta T cells were reportedly derived from several hundred expanded graft clones. T-cell numbers and diversity one year post-transplant derived largely from freshly generated T cells.

Using unique molecular identifiers, the investigators prepared the TCRbeta library. MiXCR, applied by TCRdb to the PCR reads, yields one record per CDR3 protein. The profile shows 55,000 to 70,000 distinct CDR3 sequences, roughly 10% of them singletons. The rearrangement joins TRBV20-1 to TRBJ2-3, with TRBD2 matching over 10 bases. Sequences were derived from PBMCs, sampled before TCRalphabeta/CD19-depleted stem cell transplant. This clonotype was obtained from a boy between 10 and 17 years old with acute myeloid leukemia, due to receive a stem cell transplant. The CDR3, as DNA: TGCAGTGCTAGTTCCATAGCGGGGGGAATGTTTGATACGCAGTATTTT. Amino acids: CSASSIAGGMFDTQYF.